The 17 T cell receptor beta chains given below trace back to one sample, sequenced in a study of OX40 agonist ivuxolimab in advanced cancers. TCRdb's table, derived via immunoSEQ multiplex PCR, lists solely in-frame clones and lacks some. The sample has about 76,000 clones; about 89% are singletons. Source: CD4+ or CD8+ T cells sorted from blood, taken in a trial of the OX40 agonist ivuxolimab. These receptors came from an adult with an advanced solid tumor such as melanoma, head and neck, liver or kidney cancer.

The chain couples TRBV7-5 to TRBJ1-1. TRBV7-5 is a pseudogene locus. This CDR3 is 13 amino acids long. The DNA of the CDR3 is TGTGCCAGCAGCTTAGTTCTTCAAAGGGAAGCTTTCTTT. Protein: CASSLVLQREAFF.

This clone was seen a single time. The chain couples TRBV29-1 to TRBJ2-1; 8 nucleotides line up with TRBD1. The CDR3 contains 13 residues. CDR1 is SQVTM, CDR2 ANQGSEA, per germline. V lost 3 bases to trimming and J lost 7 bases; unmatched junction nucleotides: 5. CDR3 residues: CSVDRTGWNEQFF. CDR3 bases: TGCAGCGTTGACAGGACAGGGTGGAATGAGCAGTTCTTC.

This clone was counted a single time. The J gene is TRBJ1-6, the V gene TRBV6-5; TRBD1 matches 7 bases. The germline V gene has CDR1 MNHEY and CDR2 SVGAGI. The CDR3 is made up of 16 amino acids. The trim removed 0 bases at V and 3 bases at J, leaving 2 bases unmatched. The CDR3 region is CASSYSPGGYNSPLHF. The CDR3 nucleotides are TGTGCCAGCAGTTACTCTCCAGGGGGCTATAATTCACCCCTCCACTTT.

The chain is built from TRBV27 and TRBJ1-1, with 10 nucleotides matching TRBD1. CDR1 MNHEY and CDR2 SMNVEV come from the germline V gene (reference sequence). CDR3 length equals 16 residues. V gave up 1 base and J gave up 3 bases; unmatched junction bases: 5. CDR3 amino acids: CASSLYLGQGDTEAFF. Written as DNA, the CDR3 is TGTGCCAGCAGTTTATACCTTGGACAGGGGGACACTGAAGCTTTCTTT.

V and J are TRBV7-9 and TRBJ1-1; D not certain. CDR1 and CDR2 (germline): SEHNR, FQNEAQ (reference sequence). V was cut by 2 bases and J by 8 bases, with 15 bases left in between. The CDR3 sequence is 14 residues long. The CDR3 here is CASSLPSGNAEAFF. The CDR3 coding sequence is TGTGCCAGCAGCTTACCGTCCGGGAACGCCGAAGCTTTCTTT.

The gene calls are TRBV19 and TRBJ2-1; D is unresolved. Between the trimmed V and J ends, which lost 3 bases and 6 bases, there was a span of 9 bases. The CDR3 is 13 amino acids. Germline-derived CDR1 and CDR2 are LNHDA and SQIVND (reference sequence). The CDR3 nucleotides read TGTGCCAGTAGTATGTATCAAGGCAATGAGCAGTTCTTC. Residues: CASSMYQGNEQFF.

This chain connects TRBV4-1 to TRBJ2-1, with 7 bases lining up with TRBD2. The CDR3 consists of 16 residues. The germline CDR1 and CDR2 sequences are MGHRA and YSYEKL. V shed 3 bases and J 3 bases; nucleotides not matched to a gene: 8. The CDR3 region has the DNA TGCGCCAGCAGCCACCCACTAGCGCCCGACTACAATGAGCAGTTCTTC. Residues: CASSHPLAPDYNEQFF.

CDR3 protein: CASSKDKDGGRYEQYF. CDR3 bases: TGTGCCAGCAGCAAAGATAAGGACGGTGGGAGATACGAGCAGTACTTC. The chain carries TRBV21-1 and TRBJ2-7; TRBD2 was called by the table and not checked on the DNA. TRBV21-1 is a known pseudogene. CDR3 size: 16 residues.

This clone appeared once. The CDR3 sequence is CASSLADSSYEQYF. CDR3 nucleotides: TGTGCCAGCAGCTTAGCGGATAGCTCCTACGAGCAGTACTTC. The chain joins TRBV11-3 to TRBJ2-7; no firm D call. The germline CDR1 and CDR2 sequences are SGHNT and YENEEA. Trimming shortened V by 1 base and J by 0 bases, and 7 bases separated the two germline ends. This CDR3 spans 14 amino acids.

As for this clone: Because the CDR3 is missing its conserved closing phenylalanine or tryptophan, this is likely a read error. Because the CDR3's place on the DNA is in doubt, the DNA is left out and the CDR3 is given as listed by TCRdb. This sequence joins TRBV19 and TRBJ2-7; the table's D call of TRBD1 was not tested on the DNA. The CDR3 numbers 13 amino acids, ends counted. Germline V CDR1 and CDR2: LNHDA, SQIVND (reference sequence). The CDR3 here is CASSIRQTKYDSA.

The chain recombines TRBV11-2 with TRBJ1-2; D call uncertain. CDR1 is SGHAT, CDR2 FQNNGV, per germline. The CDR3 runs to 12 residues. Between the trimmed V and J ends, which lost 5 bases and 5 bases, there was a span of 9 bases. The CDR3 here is CASSQGLYGYTF. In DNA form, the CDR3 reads TGTGCCAGCAGCCAAGGACTTTATGGCTACACCTTC.

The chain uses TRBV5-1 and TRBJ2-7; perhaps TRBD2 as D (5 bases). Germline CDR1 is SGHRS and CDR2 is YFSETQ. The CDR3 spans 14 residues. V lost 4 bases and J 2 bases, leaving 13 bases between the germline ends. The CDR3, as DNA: TGCGCCAGCAGCACCCCACTAGAACCCTACGAGCAGTACTTC. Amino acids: CASSTPLEPYEQYF.

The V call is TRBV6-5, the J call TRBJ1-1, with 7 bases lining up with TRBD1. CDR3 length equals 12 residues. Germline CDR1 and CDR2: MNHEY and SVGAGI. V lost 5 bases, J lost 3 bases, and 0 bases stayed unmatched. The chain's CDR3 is CASSQGDTEAFF. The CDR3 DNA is TGTGCCAGCAGTCAGGGGGACACTGAAGCTTTCTTT.

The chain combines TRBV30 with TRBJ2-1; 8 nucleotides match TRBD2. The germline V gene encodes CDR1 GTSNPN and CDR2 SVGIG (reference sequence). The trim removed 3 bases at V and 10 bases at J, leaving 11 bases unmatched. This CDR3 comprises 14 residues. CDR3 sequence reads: CAWSVRGGGLEQFF. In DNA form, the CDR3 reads TGTGCCTGGAGCGTCCGGGGGGGCGGACTCGAGCAGTTCTTC.

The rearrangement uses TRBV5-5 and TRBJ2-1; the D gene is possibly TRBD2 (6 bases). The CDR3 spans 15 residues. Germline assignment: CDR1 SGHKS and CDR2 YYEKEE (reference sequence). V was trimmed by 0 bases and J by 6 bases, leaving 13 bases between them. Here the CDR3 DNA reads TGTGCCAGCAGCTTGGGTGGGGGGACCCGCAATGAGCAGTTCTTC. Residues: CASSLGGGTRNEQFF.

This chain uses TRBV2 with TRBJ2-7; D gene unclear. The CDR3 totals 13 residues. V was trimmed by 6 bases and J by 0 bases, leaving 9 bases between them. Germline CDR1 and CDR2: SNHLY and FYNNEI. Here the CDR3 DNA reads TGTGCCAGCAGAAGGGTCGGCTCCTACGAGCAGTACTTC. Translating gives CASRRVGSYEQYF.

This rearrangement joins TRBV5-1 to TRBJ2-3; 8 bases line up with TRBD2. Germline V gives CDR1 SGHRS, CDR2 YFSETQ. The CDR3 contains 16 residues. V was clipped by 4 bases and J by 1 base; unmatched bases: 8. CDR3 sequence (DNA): TGCGCCAGCAGCCCATCCGGGACTAGGGGCACAGATACGCAGTATTTT. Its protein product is CASSPSGTRGTDTQYF.